This T cell receptor beta chain derives from a study of neoadjuvant nivolumab and ipilimumab in lung cancer. Germline lookup yields CDR1 SGHNT and CDR2 YYREEE (reference sequence). The length of the CDR3 is 14 residues. With regard to this clone: What it binds is not known. The junction does not match germline at one end; this may be a read error.

TCRdb's table, derived via immunoSEQ multiplex PCR, lists solely in-frame clones and lacks some. The table records 25,000 to 30,000 clones, about 81% of them present only once. Overall study results and limits: TCR richness and clonality were higher in tumors than adjacent uninvolved lung.

This TCR was sampled from an adult with non-small cell lung cancer. This chain uses TRBV5-4 with TRBJ2-5, with D perhaps TRBD1 or TRBD2 (6 bases each). The source material was tumor tissue, sampled after neoadjuvant nivolumab, alone or with ipilimumab, at or shortly before surgery. CDR3 bases: TGTGCCAGCAGCGTCCCCGGGGGACAAGAGTCCCAGTACTTC. Translating gives CASSVPGGQESQYF. Combining the CDR3 with reference TRBV5-4 and TRBJ2-5 gives the whole variable domain ETGVTQSPTHLIKTRGQQVTLRCSSQSGHNTVSWYQQALGQGPQFIFQYYREEENGRGNFPPRFSGLQFPNYSSELNVNALELDDSALYLCASSVPGGQESQYFGPGTRLLVL.